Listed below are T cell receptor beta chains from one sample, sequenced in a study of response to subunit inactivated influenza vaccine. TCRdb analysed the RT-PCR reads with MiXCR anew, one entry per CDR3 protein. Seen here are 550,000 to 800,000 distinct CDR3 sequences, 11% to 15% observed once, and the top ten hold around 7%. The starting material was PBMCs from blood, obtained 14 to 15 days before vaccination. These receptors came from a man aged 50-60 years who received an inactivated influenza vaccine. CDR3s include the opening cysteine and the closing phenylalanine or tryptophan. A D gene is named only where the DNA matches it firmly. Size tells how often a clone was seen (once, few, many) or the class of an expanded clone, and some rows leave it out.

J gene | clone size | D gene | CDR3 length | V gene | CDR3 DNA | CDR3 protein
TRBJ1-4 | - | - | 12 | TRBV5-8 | TGTGCCAGCAGCTTGGAATTGGAAAAACTGTTTTTT | CASSLELEKLFF
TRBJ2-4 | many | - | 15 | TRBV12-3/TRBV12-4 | TGTGCCAGCAGTTTACGTAGTGGGAGGACAAACATTCAGTACTTC | CASSLRSGRTNIQYF
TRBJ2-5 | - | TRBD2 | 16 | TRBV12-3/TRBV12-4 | TGTGCCAGCAGCCCCGGACTAGCGGGAGGATATGAGACCCAGTACTTC | CASSPGLAGGYETQYF
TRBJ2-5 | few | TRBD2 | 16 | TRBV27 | TGTGCCACCCCAAGTCCAGCGGGGGGACTCCAAGAGACCCAGTACTTC | CATPSPAGGLQETQYF
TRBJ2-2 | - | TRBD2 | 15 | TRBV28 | TGTGCCAGCAGGACTAGCAGGAGGGTGACCGGGGAGCTGTTTTTT | CASRTSRRVTGELFF
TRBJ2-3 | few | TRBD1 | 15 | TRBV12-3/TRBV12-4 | TGTGCCAGCAGCCGTGGACAGGGGAGCACAGATACGCAGTATTTT | CASSRGQGSTDTQYF
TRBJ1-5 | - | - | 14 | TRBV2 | TGTGCCAGCAGAACAGGGTACGGCAATCAGCCCCAGCATTTT | CASRTGYGNQPQHF
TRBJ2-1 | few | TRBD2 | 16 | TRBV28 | TGTGCCAGCAGTTTAGGGCTAGCGGGAGGGGACAATGAGCAGTTCTTC | CASSLGLAGGDNEQFF
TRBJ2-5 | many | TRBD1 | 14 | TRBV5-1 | TGCGCCAGCAGCTGGGACAGTCCGAGGGAGACCCAGTACTTC | CASSWDSPRETQYF
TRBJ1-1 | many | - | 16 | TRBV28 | TGTGCCAGCAGTTTCTTAACCACAGACCTGAACACTGAAGCTTTCTTT | CASSFLTTDLNTEAFF
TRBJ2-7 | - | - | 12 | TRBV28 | TGTGCCAGCAGTTTAACCCTCATCGAGCAGTACTTC | CASSLTLIEQYF
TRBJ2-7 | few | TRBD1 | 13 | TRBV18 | TGTGCCAGCTCACCTATACAGGGGATCGAGCAGTACTTC | CASSPIQGIEQYF
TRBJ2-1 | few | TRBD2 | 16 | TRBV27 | TGTGCCAGCAGTCGGTCCGGGACTAGCGGGAACAATGAGCAGTTCTTC | CASSRSGTSGNNEQFF
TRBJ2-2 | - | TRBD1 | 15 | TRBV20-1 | TGCAGTGCTAGAGGGGACAGGGGGCGGATCGGGGAGCTGTTTTTT | CSARGDRGRIGELFF
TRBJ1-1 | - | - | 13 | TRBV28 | TGTGCCAGCATCCGGACGGGGAACACTGAAGCTTTCTTT | CASIRTGNTEAFF
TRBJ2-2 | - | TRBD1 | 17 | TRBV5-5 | TGTGCCAGCAGTTTGACAGGGGCCCTTGAGTACACCGGGGAGCTGTTTTTT | CASSLTGALEYTGELFF
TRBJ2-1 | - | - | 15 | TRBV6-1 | TGTGCCAGCAGCCACGACACCTACTCCTACAATGAGCAGTTCTTC | CASSHDTYSYNEQFF
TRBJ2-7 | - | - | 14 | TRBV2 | TGTGCCAGCAGTGAAGGGCAGAATCCCTACGAGCAGTACTTC | CASSEGQNPYEQYF
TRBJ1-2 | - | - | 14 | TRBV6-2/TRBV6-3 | TGTGCCAGCAGTCCTCCTCTAGGAATTTATGGCTACACCTTC | CASSPPLGIYGYTF
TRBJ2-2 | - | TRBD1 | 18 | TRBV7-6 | TGTGCCAGCAGCTTAGGAGCAGGGGGCGAAATAAACACCGGGGAGCTGTTTTTT | CASSLGAGGEINTGELFF
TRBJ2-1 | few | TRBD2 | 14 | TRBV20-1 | TGCAGTGCTAGAGGCAGACTAGCCGGGGGTGAGCAGTTCTTC | CSARGRLAGGEQFF
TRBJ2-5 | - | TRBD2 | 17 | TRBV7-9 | TGTGCCAGCAGCCCCGTCGCTCTGGCGGGGGGTTTCGAGACCCAGTACTTC | CASSPVALAGGFETQYF
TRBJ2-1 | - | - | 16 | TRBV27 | TGTGCCAGCAGACCAGTAGCGAGCCCCTTCTACAATGAGCAGTTCTTC | CASRPVASPFYNEQFF
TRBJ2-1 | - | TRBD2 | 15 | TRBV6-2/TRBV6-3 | TGTGCCAGCAGAACCACTAGCGGGGGGGGCGATGAGCAGTTCTTC | CASRTTSGGGDEQFF
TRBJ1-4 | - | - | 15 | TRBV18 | TGTGCCAGCTCACCATGGGCCGGGGATGGGGAAAAACTGTTTTTT | CASSPWAGDGEKLFF
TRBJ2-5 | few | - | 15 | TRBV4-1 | TGCGCCAGCAGCCAAGCGTCAAGCTATGGAGAGACCCAGTACTTC | CASSQASSYGETQYF
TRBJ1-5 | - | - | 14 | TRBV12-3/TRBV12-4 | TGTGCCAGCAGTTTTTGGGCAGTGAATCAGCCCCAGCATTTT | CASSFWAVNQPQHF
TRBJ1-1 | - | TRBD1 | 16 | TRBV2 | TGTGCCAGCAGCGAGGTGGTAGGCACAGGGGGCACTGAAGCTTTCTTT | CASSEVVGTGGTEAFF
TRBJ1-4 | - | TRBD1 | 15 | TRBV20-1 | TGCAGTGCTAGAAGGGGGGGGACAGTCAATGAAAAACTGTTTTTT | CSARRGGTVNEKLFF